One and the same sample provided the 3 T cell receptor beta chains below, sequenced in a study of identical twins. MiXCR, applied by TCRdb to the 5' RACE reads, yields one record per CDR3 protein. The sample lists roughly 720,000 distinct CDR3 sequences, around a sixth occurring once. The sample also formed part of further work on T cells expressing NK-cell markers.

The sample taken for sequencing was PBMCs. These receptors were collected from a woman between 18 and 29 years old in good health.

In DNA form, the CDR3 reads TGCAGTGCTATCTCCCGGGGAGATCAGCCCCAGCATTTT. Its translation: CSAISRGDQPQHF. The chain recombines TRBV20-1 with TRBJ1-5; D call uncertain. CDR1 and CDR2 (germline): DFQATT, SNEGSKA (reference sequence). Trimming removed 4 bases at V and 5 bases at J, with 12 bases between. The CDR3 extends over 13 amino acids.

This clonotype was seen only a few times. The chain joins TRBV20-1 to TRBJ2-7; the D call may be TRBD1 or TRBD2 (5 bases each). V dropped 2 bases and J dropped 2 bases, with 16 bases sitting between them. CDR3 size: 15 residues. The germline gives CDR1 DFQATT, CDR2 SNEGSKA (reference sequence). CDR3 region: CSARFPGRVAYEQYF. The CDR3 bases are TGCAGTGCTAGATTCCCGGGACGGGTGGCCTACGAGCAGTACTTC.

In this sample, this clonotype turned up a few times. In DNA form, the CDR3 reads TGTGCCAGCAGTGAAGAGATTCACACTGAAGCTTTCTTT. The encoded protein is CASSEEIHTEAFF. V and J are TRBV6-1 and TRBJ1-1; no firm D call. Germline loops: CDR1 MNHNS, CDR2 SASEGT. V was shortened by 1 base and J by 3 bases, with 6 bases between the two germline ends. The CDR3 consists of 13 residues.